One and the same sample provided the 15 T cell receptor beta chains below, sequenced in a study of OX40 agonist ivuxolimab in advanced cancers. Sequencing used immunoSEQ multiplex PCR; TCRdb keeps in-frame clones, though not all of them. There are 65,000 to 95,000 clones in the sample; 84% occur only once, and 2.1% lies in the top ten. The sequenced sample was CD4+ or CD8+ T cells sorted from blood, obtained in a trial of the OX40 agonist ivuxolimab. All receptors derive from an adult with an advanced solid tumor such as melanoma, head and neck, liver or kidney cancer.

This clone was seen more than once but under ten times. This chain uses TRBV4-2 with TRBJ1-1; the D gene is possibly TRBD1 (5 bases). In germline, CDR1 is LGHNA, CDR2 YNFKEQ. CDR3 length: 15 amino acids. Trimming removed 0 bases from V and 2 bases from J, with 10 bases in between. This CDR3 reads CASSQDKGRNTEAFF. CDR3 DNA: TGTGCCAGCAGCCAAGATAAGGGGCGCAACACTGAAGCTTTCTTT.

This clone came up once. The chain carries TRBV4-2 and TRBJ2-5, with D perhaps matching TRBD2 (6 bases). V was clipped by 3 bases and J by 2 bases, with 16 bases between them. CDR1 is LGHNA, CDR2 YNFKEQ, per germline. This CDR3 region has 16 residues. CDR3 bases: TGTGCCAGCAGCCAGGGAATCGGGACTTCACAAGAGACCCAGTACTTC. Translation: CASSQGIGTSQETQYF.

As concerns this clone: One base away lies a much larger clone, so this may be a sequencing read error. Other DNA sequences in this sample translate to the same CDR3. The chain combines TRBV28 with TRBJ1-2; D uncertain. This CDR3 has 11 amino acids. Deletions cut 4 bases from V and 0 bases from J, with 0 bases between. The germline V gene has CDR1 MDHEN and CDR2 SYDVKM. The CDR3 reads CASSSNYGYTF. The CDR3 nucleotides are TGTGCCAGCAGTTCTAACTATGGCTACACCTTC.

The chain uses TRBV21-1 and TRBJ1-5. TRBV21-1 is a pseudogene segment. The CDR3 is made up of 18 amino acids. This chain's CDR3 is CASSKAGGGGSSNQPQHF. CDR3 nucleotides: TGTGCCAGCAGCAAAGCTGGGGGAGGGGGATCTAGCAATCAGCCCCAGCATTTT.

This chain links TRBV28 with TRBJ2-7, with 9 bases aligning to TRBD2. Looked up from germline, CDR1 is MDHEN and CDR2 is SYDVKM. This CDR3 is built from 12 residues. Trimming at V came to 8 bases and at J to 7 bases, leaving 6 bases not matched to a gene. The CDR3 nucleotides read TGTGCCAGCTCTAGCGGGGTATGGGAGCAGTACTTC. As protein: CASSSGVWEQYF.

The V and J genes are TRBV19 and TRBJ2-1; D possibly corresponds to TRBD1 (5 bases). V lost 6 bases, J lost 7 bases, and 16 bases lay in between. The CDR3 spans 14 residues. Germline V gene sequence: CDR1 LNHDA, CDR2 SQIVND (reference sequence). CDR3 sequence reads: CASRDNSPGNEQFF. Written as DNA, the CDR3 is TGTGCCAGTAGGGACAATTCTCCAGGGAATGAGCAGTTCTTC.

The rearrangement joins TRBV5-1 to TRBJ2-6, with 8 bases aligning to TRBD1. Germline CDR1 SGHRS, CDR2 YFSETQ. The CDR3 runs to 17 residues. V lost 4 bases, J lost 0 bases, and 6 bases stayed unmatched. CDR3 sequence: CASSGGQGSSGANVLTF. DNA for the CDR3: TGCGCCAGCAGCGGAGGACAGGGTTCCTCTGGGGCCAACGTCCTGACTTTC.

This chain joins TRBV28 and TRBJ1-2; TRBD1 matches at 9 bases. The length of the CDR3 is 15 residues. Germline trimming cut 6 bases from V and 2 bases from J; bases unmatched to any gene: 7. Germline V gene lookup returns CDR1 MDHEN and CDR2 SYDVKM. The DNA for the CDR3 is TGTGCCAGCAGGGAAACAGGGGGCGCGAACTATGGCTACACCTTC. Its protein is CASRETGGANYGYTF.

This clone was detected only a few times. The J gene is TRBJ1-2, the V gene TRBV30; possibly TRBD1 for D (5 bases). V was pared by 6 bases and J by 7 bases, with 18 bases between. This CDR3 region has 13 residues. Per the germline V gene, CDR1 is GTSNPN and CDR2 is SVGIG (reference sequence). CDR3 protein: CACPAPGTLGYTF. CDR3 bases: TGTGCCTGCCCTGCTCCCGGGACCCTTGGCTACACCTTC. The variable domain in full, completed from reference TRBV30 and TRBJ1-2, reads SQTIHQWPATLVQPVGSPLSLECTVEGTSNPNLYWYRQAAGRGLQLLFYSVGIGQISSEVPQNLSASRPQDRQFILSSKKLLLSDSGFYLCACPAPGTLGYTFGSGTRLTVV.

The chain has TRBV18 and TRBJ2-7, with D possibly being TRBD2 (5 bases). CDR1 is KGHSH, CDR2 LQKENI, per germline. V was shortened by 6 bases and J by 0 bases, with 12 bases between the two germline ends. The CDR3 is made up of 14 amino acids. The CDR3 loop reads CASSRAGYSYEQYF. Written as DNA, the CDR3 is TGTGCCAGCTCCCGGGCGGGCTACTCCTACGAGCAGTACTTC.

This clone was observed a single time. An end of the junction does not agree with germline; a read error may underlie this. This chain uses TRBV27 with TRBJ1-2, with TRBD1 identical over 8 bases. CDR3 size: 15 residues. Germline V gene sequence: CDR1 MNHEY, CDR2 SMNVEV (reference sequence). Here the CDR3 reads CASSLEGRGRGGNTF. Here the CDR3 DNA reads TGTGCCAGCAGTTTGGAGGGCAGGGGGCGGGGTGGCAACACCTTC.

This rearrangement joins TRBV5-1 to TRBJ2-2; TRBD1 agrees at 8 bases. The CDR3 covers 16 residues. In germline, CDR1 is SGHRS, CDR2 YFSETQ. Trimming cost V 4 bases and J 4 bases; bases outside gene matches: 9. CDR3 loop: CASSRTGQALTGELFF. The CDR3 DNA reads TGCGCCAGCAGCCGCACGGGACAGGCCCTCACCGGGGAGCTGTTTTTT.

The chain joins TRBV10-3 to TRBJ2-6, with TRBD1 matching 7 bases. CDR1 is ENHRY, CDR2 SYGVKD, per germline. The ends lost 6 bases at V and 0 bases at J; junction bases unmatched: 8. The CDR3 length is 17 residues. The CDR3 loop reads CAISKGQVDSGANVLTF. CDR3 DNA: TGTGCCATCAGCAAAGGACAGGTCGACTCTGGGGCCAACGTCCTGACTTTC.

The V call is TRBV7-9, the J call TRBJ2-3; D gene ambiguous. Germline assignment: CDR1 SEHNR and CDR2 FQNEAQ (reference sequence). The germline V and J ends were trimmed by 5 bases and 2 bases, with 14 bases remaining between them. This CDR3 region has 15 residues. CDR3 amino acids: CASSPQTASTDTQYF. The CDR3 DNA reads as TGTGCCAGCAGCCCTCAGACTGCGTCCACAGATACGCAGTATTTT.

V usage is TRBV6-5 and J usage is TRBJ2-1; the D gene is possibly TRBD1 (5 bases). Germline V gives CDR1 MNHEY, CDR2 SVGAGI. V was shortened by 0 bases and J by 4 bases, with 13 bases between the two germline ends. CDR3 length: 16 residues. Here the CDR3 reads CASSYSSTGDYNEQFF. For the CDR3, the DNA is TGTGCCAGCAGTTACTCGAGTACAGGAGATTACAATGAGCAGTTCTTC.